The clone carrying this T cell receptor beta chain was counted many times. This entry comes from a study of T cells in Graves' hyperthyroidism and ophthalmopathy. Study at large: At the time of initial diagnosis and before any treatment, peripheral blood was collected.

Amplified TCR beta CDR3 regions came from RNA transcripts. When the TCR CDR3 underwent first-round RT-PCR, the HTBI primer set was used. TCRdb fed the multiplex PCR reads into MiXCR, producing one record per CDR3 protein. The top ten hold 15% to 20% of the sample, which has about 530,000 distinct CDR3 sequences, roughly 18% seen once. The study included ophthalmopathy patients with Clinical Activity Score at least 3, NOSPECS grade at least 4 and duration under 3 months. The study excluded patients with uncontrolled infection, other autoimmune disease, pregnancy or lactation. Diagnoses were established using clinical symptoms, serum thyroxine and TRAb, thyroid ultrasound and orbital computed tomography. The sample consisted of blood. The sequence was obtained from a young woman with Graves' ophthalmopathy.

The CDR3, as DNA: TGTGCCAGCAGCCCCAAAATCGGCACAGATACGCAGTATTTT. This encodes CASSPKIGTDTQYF. This sequence joins TRBV12-3 or TRBV12-4 and TRBJ2-3; D uncertain. The CDR3 runs 14 residues. With 6 bases removed from V and 1 base from J, the gap between germline ends came to 11 bases.